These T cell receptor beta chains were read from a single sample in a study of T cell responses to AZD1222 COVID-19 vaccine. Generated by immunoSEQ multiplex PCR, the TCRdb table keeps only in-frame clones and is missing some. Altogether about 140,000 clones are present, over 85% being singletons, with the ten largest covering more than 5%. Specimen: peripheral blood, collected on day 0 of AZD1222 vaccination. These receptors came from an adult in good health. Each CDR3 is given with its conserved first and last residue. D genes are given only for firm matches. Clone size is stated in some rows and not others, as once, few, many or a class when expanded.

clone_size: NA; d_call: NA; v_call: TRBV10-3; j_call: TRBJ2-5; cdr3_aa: CAISESTIPTQETQYF; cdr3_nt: TGTGCCATCAGTGAGTCTACAATCCCCACGCAAGAGACCCAGTACTTC
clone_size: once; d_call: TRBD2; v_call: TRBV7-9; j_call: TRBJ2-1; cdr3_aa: CASSLARLAINEQFF; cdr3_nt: TGTGCCAGCAGCTTAGCTAGACTAGCGATAAATGAGCAGTTCTTC
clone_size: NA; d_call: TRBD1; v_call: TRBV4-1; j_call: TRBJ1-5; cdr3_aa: CASSSGTGNQPQHF; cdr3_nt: TGCGCCAGCAGCTCCGGGACAGGGAATCAGCCCCAGCATTTT
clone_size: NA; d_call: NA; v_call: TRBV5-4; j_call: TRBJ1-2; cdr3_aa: CASSLPGPGVDTF; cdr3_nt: TGTGCCAGCAGCTTACCGGGCCCAGGGGTAGACACCTTC
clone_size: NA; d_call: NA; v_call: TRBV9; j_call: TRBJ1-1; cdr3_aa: CASSPRRANTEAFF; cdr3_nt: TGTGCCAGCAGCCCCCGTCGCGCGAACACTGAAGCTTTCTTT
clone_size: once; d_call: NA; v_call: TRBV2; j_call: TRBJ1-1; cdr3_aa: CASSAGPQGAEAFF; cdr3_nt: TGTGCCAGCAGTGCGGGTCCACAGGGAGCAGAAGCTTTCTTT
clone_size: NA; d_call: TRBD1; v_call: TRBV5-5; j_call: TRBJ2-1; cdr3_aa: CASSPQGADEQFF; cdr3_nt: TGTGCCAGCAGCCCACAGGGGGCGGATGAGCAGTTCTTC
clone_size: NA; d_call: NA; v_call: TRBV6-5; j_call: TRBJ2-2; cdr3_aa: CASSYLAAGSGELFF; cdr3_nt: TGTGCCAGCAGTTACTTAGCGGCGGGATCCGGGGAGCTGTTTTTT
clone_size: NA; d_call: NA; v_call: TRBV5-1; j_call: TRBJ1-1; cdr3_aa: CASSWGGVGSNTEAFF; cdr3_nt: TGCGCCAGCAGCTGGGGGGGTGTTGGGAGCAACACTGAAGCTTTCTTT
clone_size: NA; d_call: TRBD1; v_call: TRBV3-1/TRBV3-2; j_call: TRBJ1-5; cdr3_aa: CASSQLTGDNQPQHF; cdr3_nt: TGTGCCAGCAGCCAGCTGACAGGGGATAATCAGCCCCAGCATTTT
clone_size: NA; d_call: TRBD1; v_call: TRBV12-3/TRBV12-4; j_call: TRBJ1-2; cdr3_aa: CASSRTGNYGYTF; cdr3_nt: TGTGCCAGCAGTCGGACAGGCAACTATGGCTACACCTTC
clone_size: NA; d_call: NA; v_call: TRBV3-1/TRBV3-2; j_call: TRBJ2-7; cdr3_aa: CASSQVGAVSSYEQYF; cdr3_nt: TGTGCCAGCAGCCAAGTTGGGGCGGTTAGCTCCTACGAGCAGTACTTC
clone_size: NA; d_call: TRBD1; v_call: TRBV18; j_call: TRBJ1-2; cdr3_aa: CASSLKQGADYGYTF; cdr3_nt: TGTGCCAGCTCACTCAAACAGGGGGCGGACTATGGCTACACCTTC
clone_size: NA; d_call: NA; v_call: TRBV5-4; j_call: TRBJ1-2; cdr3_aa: CASSLAFQTTNYGYTF; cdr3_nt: TGTGCCAGCAGCTTGGCCTTCCAGACCACTAACTATGGCTACACCTTC
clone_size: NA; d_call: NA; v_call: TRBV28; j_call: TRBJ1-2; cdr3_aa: CASSFLANYGYTF; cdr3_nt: TGTGCCAGCAGTTTCCTAGCTAACTATGGCTACACCTTC
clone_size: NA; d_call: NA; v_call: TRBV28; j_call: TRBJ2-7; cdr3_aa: CASSLLETWNPYEQYF; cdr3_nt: TGTGCCAGCAGTTTACTGGAGACATGGAATCCCTACGAGCAGTACTTC
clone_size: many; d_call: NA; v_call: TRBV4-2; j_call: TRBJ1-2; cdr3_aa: CASSQVQTLYGYTF; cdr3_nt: TGTGCCAGCAGCCAAGTACAGACCCTCTATGGCTACACCTTC
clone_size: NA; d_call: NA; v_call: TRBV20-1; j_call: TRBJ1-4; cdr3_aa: CSASPGQAEKLFF; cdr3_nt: TGCAGTGCTAGTCCGGGACAAGCGGAAAAACTGTTTTTT
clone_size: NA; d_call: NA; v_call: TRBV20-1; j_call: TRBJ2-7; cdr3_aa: CSASDTSYEQYF; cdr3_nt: TGCAGTGCTAGTGACACTTCCTACGAGCAGTACTTC
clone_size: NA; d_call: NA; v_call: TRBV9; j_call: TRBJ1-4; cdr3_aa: CASSTSTTNEKLFF; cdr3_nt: TGTGCCAGCAGCACCAGTACAACTAATGAAAAACTGTTTTTT
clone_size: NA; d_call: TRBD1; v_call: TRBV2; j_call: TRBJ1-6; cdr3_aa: CASSRDRGSYNSPLHF; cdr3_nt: TGTGCCAGCAGTCGGGACAGGGGCTCCTATAATTCACCCCTCCACTTT
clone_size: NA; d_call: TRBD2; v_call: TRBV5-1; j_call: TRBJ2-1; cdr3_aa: CASSTSGRQNEQFF; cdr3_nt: TGCGCCAGCAGCACTAGCGGGAGGCAAAATGAGCAGTTCTTC
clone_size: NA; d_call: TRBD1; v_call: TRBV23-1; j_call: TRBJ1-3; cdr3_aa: CASSQSGRGENTIYF; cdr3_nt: TGCGCCAGCAGTCAATCGGGCAGGGGGGAAAACACCATATATTTT
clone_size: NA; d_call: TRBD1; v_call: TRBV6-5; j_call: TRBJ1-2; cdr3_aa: CASSKPGQGLEGYTF; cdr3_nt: TGTGCCAGCAGCAAACCGGGACAGGGGCTGGAGGGCTACACCTTC
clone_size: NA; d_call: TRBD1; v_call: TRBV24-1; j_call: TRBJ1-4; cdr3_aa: CATPYRGRVLATNEKLFF; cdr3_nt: TGTGCCACCCCTTACAGGGGGCGCGTTCTAGCAACTAATGAAAAACTGTTTTTT
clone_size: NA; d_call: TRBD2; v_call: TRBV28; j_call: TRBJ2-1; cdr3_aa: CASSLRAGGRYNEQFF; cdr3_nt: TGTGCCAGCAGTTTACGGGCGGGAGGTAGATACAATGAGCAGTTCTTC
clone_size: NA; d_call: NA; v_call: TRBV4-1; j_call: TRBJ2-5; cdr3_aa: CASSQDWGPGVSYLYQETQYF; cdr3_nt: TGCGCCAGCAGCCAAGATTGGGGCCCTGGCGTTTCTTACCTGTACCAAGAGACCCAGTACTTC
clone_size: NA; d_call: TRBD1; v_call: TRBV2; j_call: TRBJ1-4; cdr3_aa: CASSLTGGIGEKLFF; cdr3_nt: TGTGCCAGCAGTCTTACAGGGGGAATAGGTGAAAAACTGTTTTTT
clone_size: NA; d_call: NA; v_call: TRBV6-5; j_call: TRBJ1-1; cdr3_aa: CASQFPGTAEAFF; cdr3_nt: TGTGCCAGCCAATTCCCGGGGACGGCTGAAGCTTTCTTT
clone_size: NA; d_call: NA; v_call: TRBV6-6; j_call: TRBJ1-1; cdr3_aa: CASSPDGNTEAFF; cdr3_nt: TGTGCCAGCAGCCCCGACGGGAACACTGAAGCTTTCTTT
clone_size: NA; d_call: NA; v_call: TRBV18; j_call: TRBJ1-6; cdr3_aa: CASSRQQVDNSPLHF; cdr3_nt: TGTGCCAGCTCACGACAGCAGGTCGATAATTCACCCCTCCACTTT
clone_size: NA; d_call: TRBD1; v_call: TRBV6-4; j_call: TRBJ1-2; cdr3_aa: CASSQGDSGYTF; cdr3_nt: TGTGCCAGCTCCCAGGGGGACTCTGGCTACACCTTC
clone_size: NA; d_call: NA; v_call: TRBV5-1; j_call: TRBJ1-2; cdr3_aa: CASSLAGEDYGYTF; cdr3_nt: TGCGCCAGCAGCTTGGCCGGGGAAGACTATGGCTACACCTTC
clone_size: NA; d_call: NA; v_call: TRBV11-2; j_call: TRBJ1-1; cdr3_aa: CASSLVGLRTEAFF; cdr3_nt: TGTGCCAGCAGCTTAGTAGGGTTGAGGACTGAAGCTTTCTTT
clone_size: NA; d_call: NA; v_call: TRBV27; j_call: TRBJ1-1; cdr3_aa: CASSLRYGGNLGAFF; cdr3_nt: TGTGCCAGCAGTTTACGGTACGGAGGGAACCTAGGGGCTTTCTTT
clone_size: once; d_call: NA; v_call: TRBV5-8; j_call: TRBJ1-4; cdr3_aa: CASSVDRALGNEKLFF; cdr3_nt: TGTGCCAGCAGCGTGGACAGAGCCCTAGGGAATGAAAAACTGTTTTTT
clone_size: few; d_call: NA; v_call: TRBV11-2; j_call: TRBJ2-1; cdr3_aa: CASSPFASSYNEQFF; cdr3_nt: TGTGCCAGCAGCCCATTTGCTAGCTCCTACAATGAGCAGTTCTTC
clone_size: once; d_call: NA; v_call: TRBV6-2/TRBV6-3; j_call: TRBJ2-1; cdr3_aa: CASSSVTYNEQFF; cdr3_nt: TGTGCCAGCAGTTCAGTTACCTACAATGAGCAGTTCTTC
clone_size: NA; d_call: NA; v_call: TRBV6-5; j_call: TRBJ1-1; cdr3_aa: CASSSPGQQGNEAFF; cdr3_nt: TGTGCCAGCAGTTCTCCCGGGCAGCAAGGTAATGAAGCTTTCTTT
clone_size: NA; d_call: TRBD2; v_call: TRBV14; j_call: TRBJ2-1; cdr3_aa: CASSQLAGGSYNEQFF; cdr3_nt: TGTGCCAGCAGCCAGTTAGCGGGGGGCTCCTACAATGAGCAGTTCTTC
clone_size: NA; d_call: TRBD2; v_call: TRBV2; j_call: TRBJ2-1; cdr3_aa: CASTLSSGGQFF; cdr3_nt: TGTGCCAGCACCCTATCTAGCGGGGGCCAGTTCTTC
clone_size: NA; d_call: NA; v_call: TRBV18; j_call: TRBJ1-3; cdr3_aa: CASSPVVTTGWSGNTIYF; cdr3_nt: TGTGCCAGCTCACCGGTTGTGACAACAGGGTGGTCTGGAAACACCATATATTTT